The 5 T cell receptor beta chains given below trace back to one sample, sequenced in a study of neurological immune-mediated disorders. The time point was: longitudinal time-point 3. TCRdb re-derived calls from the 5' RACE reads in MiXCR, one entry per CDR3 protein. The sample consists of about 50,000 distinct CDR3 sequences, 6.5% to 8.5% of them appearing once. Sequencing was carried out using PBMCs. Receptor source: a woman between 35 and 50 years old in good health.

This clonotype was detected ten times or more. V gene TRBV7-9 combines with J gene TRBJ2-7; D remains ambiguous. The CDR3 consists of 12 residues. Trimming removed 4 bases at V and 6 bases at J, with 10 bases between. Germline V CDR1 and CDR2: SEHNR, FQNEAQ (reference sequence). The CDR3 sequence is CASSWPPGEQYF. The CDR3 DNA sequence: TGTGCCAGCAGCTGGCCGCCGGGCGAGCAGTACTTC. Based on the CDR3 plus reference TRBV7-9 and TRBJ2-7, the full variable domain is DTGVSQNPRHKITKRGQNVTFRCDPISEHNRLYWYRQTLGQGPEFLTYFQNEAQLEKSRLLSDRFSAERPKGSFSTLEIQRTEQGDSAMYLCASSWPPGEQYFGPGTRLTVT.

As concerns this clonotype: With a much larger clone just one base away, this may be a read error. The CDR3 loop is CSAGGSADGQFF. The CDR3 DNA reads TGCAGTGCTGGAGGGTCGGCAGATGGGCAGTTCTTC. This chain joins TRBV20-1 and TRBJ2-1; TRBD2 might be the D (6 bases). Deletions cut 5 bases from V and 12 bases from J, with 17 bases between. Looked up from germline, CDR1 is DFQATT and CDR2 is SNEGSKA (reference sequence). The length of the CDR3 is 12 residues.

This clonotype was observed at least ten times. The genes are TRBV9 and TRBJ2-2; 7 bases map to TRBD2. Germline V gene lookup returns CDR1 SGDLS and CDR2 YYNGEE. The CDR3 is 17 residues long. The trim removed 3 bases at V and 5 bases at J, leaving 13 bases unmatched. The CDR3 loop reads CASSAGTTPSGTGELFF. The CDR3 DNA sequence: TGTGCCAGCAGCGCCGGGACTACTCCATCGGGGACCGGGGAGCTGTTTTTT.

This clonotype was seen at least ten times. The chain combines TRBV6-5 with TRBJ2-7; 10 bases are shared with TRBD2. This CDR3 comprises 13 residues. The V gene end was trimmed by 6 bases and the J gene end by 5 bases; junction bases not matched to a gene: 4. Germline CDR1 and CDR2: MNHEY and SVGAGI. CDR3: CASSSSGGHEQYF. The CDR3 DNA sequence: TGTGCCAGCAGCTCTAGCGGGGGACACGAGCAGTACTTC.

This clonotype showed up many times. The chain couples TRBV24-1 to TRBJ2-1; the D gene is possibly TRBD1 (5 bases). Germline loops: CDR1 KGHDR, CDR2 SFDVKD. Deletions cut 4 bases from V and 7 bases from J, with 10 bases between. The length of the CDR3 is 13 residues. CDR3 protein: CATSDPGPNEQFF. CDR3 nucleotides: TGTGCCACCAGTGACCCAGGGCCAAATGAGCAGTTCTTC.